This record looks at one T cell receptor beta chain sequence and its context. The target antigen is unknown. TCRdb's table, derived via immunoSEQ multiplex PCR, lists solely in-frame clones and lacks some. The top ten hold roughly a tenth of the sample, which has about 3,300 clones, about 23% seen once. These data are taken from a study of sequential checkpoint blockade in melanoma. Findings and caveats of the study: Pretreatment TIL clonality tracked with response in the nivolumab-first arm.

The treatment here: randomized to nivolumab then ipilimumab (arm A) or the reverse (arm B). Patients had received no earlier DNA-damaging chemotherapy. The length of the CDR3 is 19 residues. With V trimmed by 4 bases and J by 5 bases, 18 bases remained unmatched. Germline V gives CDR1 SGHNT, CDR2 YENEEA. This clonotype was obtained from a human donor with melanoma. This rearrangement joins TRBV11-3 to TRBJ2-2; 8 bases line up with TRBD1. The sequencing here drew on tumor tissue (inferred from file names), taken from a patient given nivolumab and ipilimumab in sequence. The chain's CDR3 is CASSSKRTGPLGGTGELFF. The CDR3 DNA reads as TGTGCCAGCAGCTCAAAAAGGACAGGGCCTCTAGGTGGGACCGGGGAGCTGTTTTTT.